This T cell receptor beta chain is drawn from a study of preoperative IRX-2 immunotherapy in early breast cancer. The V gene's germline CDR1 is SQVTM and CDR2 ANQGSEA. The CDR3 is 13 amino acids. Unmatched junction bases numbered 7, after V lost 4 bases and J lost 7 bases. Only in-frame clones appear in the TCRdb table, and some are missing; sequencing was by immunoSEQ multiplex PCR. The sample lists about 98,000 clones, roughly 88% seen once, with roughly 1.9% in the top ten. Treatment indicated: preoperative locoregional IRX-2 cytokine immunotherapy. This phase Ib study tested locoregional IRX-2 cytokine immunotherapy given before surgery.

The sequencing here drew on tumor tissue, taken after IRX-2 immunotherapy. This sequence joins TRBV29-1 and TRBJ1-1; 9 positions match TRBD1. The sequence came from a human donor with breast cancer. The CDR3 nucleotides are TGCAGCGTTGGGACCCCGGGACAGGGTGAAGCTTTCTTT. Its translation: CSVGTPGQGEAFF.